Below, one T cell receptor (beta chain) is given with its context. Its specificity is not known. CDR3 length: 15 residues. Per germline, CDR1 SGHRS and CDR2 YFSETQ. These data are taken from a study of shared clonotypes between healthy human individuals. Overall study results and limits: Having only a few donors restricted how much genetic and exposure-history diversity was captured. Across subsets, estimated richness was generally greater for naive than for memory populations. The generation probabilities recorded for non-shared clonotypes fell below those of clonotypes shared by all four donors.

Deep level was the assay's run setting. Data came from immunoSEQ multiplex PCR; TCRdb stores just in-frame clones and leaves some out. The sample shows about 870,000 clones, more than 85% of them seen only once. Cells designated naive CD8 were CD45RO-negative and were positively selected for CCR7, with terminally differentiated effector memory CD45RA+ cells excluded. The chain is built from TRBV5-1 and TRBJ2-5; 13 positions match TRBD2. The J call may be incorrect, as the DNA end agrees better with TRBJ2-7. Material for sequencing was naive CD8+ T cells sorted from blood. This receptor was obtained from a young man in good health. CDR3 loop: CASSEGLAGTYEQYF. The CDR3 nucleotides are TGCGCCAGCAGCGAGGGACTAGCGGGAACCTACGAGCAGTACTTC.